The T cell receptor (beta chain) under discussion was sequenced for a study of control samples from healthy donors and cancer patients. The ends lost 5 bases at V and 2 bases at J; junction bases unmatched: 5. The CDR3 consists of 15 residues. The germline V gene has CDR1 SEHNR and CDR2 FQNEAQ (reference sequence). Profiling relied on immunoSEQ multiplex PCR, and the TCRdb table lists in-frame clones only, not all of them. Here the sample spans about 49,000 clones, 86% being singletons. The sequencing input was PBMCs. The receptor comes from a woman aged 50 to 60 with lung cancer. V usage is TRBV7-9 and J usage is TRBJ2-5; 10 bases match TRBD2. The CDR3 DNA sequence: TGTGCCAGCAGCCTGGGACTAGCGCTTCAAGAGACCCAGTACTTC. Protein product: CASSLGLALQETQYF.